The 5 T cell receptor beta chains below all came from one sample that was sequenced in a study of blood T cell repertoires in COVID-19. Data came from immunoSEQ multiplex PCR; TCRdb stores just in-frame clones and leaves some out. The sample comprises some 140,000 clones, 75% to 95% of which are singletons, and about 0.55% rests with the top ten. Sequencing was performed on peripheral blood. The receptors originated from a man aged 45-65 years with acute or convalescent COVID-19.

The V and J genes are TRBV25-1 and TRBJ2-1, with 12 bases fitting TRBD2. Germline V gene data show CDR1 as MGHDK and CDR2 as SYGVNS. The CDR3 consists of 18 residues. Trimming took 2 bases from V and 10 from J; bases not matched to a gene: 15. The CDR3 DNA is TGTGCCAGCAGTGAAACCCGCCCCGGGACTAGCGGGTTTTCGGAGCAGTTCTTC. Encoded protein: CASSETRPGTSGFSEQFF.

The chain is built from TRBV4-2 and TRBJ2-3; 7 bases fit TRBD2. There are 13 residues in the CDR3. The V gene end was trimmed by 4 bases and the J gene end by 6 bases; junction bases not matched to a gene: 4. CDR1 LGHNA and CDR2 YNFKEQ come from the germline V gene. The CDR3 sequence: CASSPPTSDTQYF. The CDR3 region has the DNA TGTGCCAGCAGCCCCCCGACTAGCGATACGCAGTATTTT.

The CDR3 loop reads CASSHTSAPQAPEKLFF. The DNA of the CDR3 is TGTGCCAGCAGCCACACCTCCGCGCCGCAGGCACCTGAAAAACTGTTTTTT. V gene TRBV3-1 (or the pseudogene TRBV3-2) combines with J gene TRBJ1-4; D ambiguous. The ends were cut back, 3 bases at V and 7 bases at J, with 21 bases in the middle. CDR1 and CDR2 from the germline V gene are LGHDT and YNNKEL (reference sequence). CDR3 length: 17 residues.

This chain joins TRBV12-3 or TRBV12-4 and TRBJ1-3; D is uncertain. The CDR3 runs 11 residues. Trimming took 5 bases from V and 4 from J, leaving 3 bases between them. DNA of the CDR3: TGTGCCAGCAGTCAGGGAAACACCATATATTTT. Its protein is CASSQGNTIYF.

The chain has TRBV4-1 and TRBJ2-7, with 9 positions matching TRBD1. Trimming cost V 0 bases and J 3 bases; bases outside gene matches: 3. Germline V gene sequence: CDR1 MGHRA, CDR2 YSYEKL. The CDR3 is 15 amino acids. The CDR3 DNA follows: TGCGCCAGCAGCCAAGATACAGGGGGCTTCTACGAGCAGTACTTC. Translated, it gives CASSQDTGGFYEQYF.